These T cell receptor beta chains were read from a single sample in a study of CD4 T cells in relation to SARS-CoV-2 and coronaviruses. Libraries were prepared by immunoSEQ multiplex PCR; TCRdb keeps only in-frame clonotypes and omits some of them. This table has tens of thousands of clones, about 90% appearing once. Material for sequencing was naive CD4+ T cells from PBMCs. The receptors come from an adult with COVID-19. The conserved cysteine and the conserved F or W are not part of the CDR3 here. The order of the fields is V gene, J gene, CDR3 protein.

>TRBV7-2|TRBJ2-5
ASSLGGRRETQY
>TRBV3-1/TRBV3-2|TRBJ2-7
ASSQDPYEQY
>TRBV6-1|TRBJ1-3
ASSEFLWAGRSSGNTIY
>TRBV7-4|TRBJ2-7
ASSLVLRSYEQY
>TRBV28|TRBJ2-1
ASSLSGIIDNEQF
>TRBV7-9|TRBJ2-7
ASSLYGGPSYEQY
>TRBV5-1|TRBJ2-5
ASSLATRLETQY
>TRBV30|TRBJ1-1
AWKQGDTEAF
>TRBV7-3|TRBJ2-7
ASSREAGQGAKEQY
>TRBV28|TRBJ1-2
ASTTQGESGYT
>TRBV5-1|TRBJ1-5
ASSLRGIGQGDQPQH
>TRBV7-2|TRBJ2-3
ASSLEWSSGSSDTQY
>TRBV25-1|TRBJ2-5
ASRNREGGETQY
>TRBV7-3|TRBJ1-1
ASSLTSHNVMNTEAF